One TCR beta chain is described in this entry. Assignments of participants to cohorts depended upon their own reported clinical history. V was shortened by 0 bases and J by 4 bases, with 3 bases between the two germline ends. This CDR3 spans 11 amino acids. Germline V CDR1 and CDR2: GTSNPN, SVGIG (reference sequence). This specimen comes from a study of blood T cell repertoires in COVID-19. Under the authors' procedure: Estimation of nucleated cell counts was performed using reference gene primer amplification. TCRdb's table, derived via immunoSEQ multiplex PCR, lists solely in-frame clones and lacks some. The DNA was the basis for D and trimming; V, J and clone size are from that table. Of more than 350,000 clones listed, around nine tenths are singletons.

This TCR was sampled from a woman aged 50 to 65 who had recovered from COVID-19. Input material: PBMCs or T cells enriched from blood (not recorded which). The chain recombines TRBV30 with TRBJ2-5; D gene ambiguous. The CDR3 coding sequence is TGTGCCTGGAGTGTCGGAGAGACCCAGTACTTC. It translates to CAWSVGETQYF.